The 9 T cell receptor beta chains given below trace back to one sample, sequenced in a study of T cells after yellow fever vaccination. TCRdb called the 5' RACE reads again in MiXCR, with one record for every CDR3 protein. Of approximately 550,000 distinct CDR3 sequences detected, 15% to 20% appear once; the ten largest clones hold 14%. This specimen was PBMCs, taken 15 days after the yellow fever booster vaccination. Receptors originate from a man aged 25-45 years who received the YFV17D yellow fever vaccine.

V usage is TRBV28 and J usage is TRBJ2-7; the D gene is possibly TRBD2 (6 bases). CDR1 is MDHEN and CDR2 is SYDVKM in the germline V gene. The CDR3 is 13 amino acids. The V and J ends lost 4 bases and 4 bases respectively, with 11 bases between them. The DNA for the CDR3 is TGTGCCAGCAGTTCCGGGACTTTATACGAGCAGTACTTC. Translating it yields CASSSGTLYEQYF.

The chain is built from TRBV28 and TRBJ2-1; D is ambiguous. The germline V and J ends were trimmed by 6 bases and 0 bases, with 12 bases remaining between them. The CDR3 has 15 residues. Germline loops: CDR1 MDHEN, CDR2 SYDVKM. The CDR3 nucleotides are TGTGCCAGCAGCCAGGTGGGTTTCTCCTACAATGAGCAGTTCTTC. This gives the protein CASSQVGFSYNEQFF.

This rearrangement joins TRBV20-1 to TRBJ2-7; perhaps TRBD2 as D (5 bases). This CDR3 has 13 residues. Germline V gives CDR1 DFQATT, CDR2 SNEGSKA (reference sequence). Between the trimmed V and J ends, which lost 4 bases and 2 bases, there was a span of 12 bases. CDR3 DNA: TGCAGTGCTATAAGGACTGACACCTACGAGCAGTACTTC. Encoded protein: CSAIRTDTYEQYF.

The chain is built from TRBV6-5 and TRBJ2-7; D uncertain. Germline V gene sequence: CDR1 MNHEY, CDR2 SVGAGI. CDR3 length equals 14 residues. Trimming shortened V by 0 bases and J by 4 bases, and 10 bases separated the two germline ends. The CDR3 coding sequence is TGTGCCAGCAGTTACTCGATCGGGCCTTACGAGCAGTACTTC. Protein product: CASSYSIGPYEQYF.

This clonotype was seen more than once but under ten times. This chain uses TRBV4-3 with TRBJ2-7, with 13 bases aligning to TRBD2. The length of the CDR3 is 15 residues. In germline, CDR1 is LGHNA, CDR2 YSLEER. The V segment lost 1 base and the J segment 6 bases; nucleotides outside the gene matches: 3. The CDR3 sequence: CASSQGTSGSSEQYF. In nucleotides, the CDR3 is TGCGCCAGCAGCCAAGGGACTAGCGGGAGTTCCGAGCAGTACTTC.

There are a few counts of this clonotype. The CDR3 DNA reads TGTGCCAGCAGCTTAGCCCCGGGACAGGAGCAAGAGACCCAGTACTTC. Its protein product is CASSLAPGQEQETQYF. This chain connects TRBV7-2 to TRBJ2-5; 8 bases align to TRBD1. V lost 0 bases and J lost 2; bases outside the gene matches: 5. Germline V gene data show CDR1 as SGHTA and CDR2 as FQGNSA. The CDR3 has 16 amino acids.

CDR3 protein: CASSLSGTSGRAYNEQFF. In nucleotides, the CDR3 is TGTGCCAGCAGCTTGTCCGGGACTAGCGGGAGGGCCTACAATGAGCAGTTCTTC. The rearrangement links TRBV7-6 to TRBJ2-1; 16 nucleotides agree with TRBD2. Germline assignment: CDR1 SGHVS and CDR2 FNYEAQ. V lost 3 bases and J lost 2; bases outside the gene matches: 4. The CDR3 has 18 residues.

This clonotype was counted a few times. The J gene is TRBJ2-7, the V gene TRBV5-1, with D perhaps TRBD2 (6 bases). The CDR3 runs to 16 residues. Germline loops: CDR1 SGHRS, CDR2 YFSETQ. Trimming pared 5 bases from V and 2 bases from J, leaving 20 bases between. This chain's CDR3 is CASSPGVLAKTYEQYF. The CDR3 DNA is TGCGCCAGCAGTCCCGGAGTCCTAGCGAAGACCTACGAGCAGTACTTC.

This clonotype occurred a few times. The CDR3 DNA sequence: TGCGCCAGCAGCTGGCAGACTAGCGGGATCTCTGGGGCCAACGTCCTGACTTTC. Its translation is CASSWQTSGISGANVLTF. The chain combines TRBV5-1 with TRBJ2-6; 11 bases map to TRBD2. This CDR3 contains 18 residues. With 3 bases clipped from V and 0 bases from J, the junction kept 5 bases outside the gene matches. The germline V gene has CDR1 SGHRS and CDR2 YFSETQ.